This T cell receptor (beta chain) originates from a study of T cell responses to AZD1222 COVID-19 vaccine. The V gene lost 3 bases and the J gene lost 9 bases, with 9 bases spanning the gap. CDR1 is ENHRY and CDR2 is SYGVKD in the germline V gene. The CDR3 has 12 residues. Libraries were prepared by immunoSEQ multiplex PCR; TCRdb keeps only in-frame clonotypes and omits some of them. Of around 99,000 clones listed, roughly 87% were seen once; the top ten hold 4% to 6%. About this clone: Its antigen is not known.

Findings and caveats of the study: At baseline, seropositivity was found in only a handful of AZD1222 recipients.

This specimen consisted of peripheral blood, obtained on day 0 of AZD1222 vaccination. This sequence was found in an adult in good health. The J gene is TRBJ2-1, the V gene TRBV10-3, with D perhaps matching TRBD1 (6 bases). The CDR3 sequence is CAISDSGAEQFF. CDR3 sequence (DNA): TGTGCCATCAGTGATTCAGGGGCTGAGCAGTTCTTC.